This TCR beta chain comes out of a study of T cell responses to AZD1222 COVID-19 vaccine. Study-wide background: Both about-4-week and about-12-week second-dose recipients were combined.

Regarding this clone: The antigen remains undetermined.

The germline gives CDR1 SGHRS, CDR2 YFSETQ. This CDR3 spans 16 amino acids. The V and J ends lost 4 bases and 5 bases respectively, with 19 bases between them. General study points: At 160-218 and 743-854, vaccine-associated CD4 TCRs were dominant, and they spanned spike. Repertoires were obtained only post-peak T cell response. Donors were chiefly white British, with a greater number of females, and clonal diversity was perhaps underestimated.

Sequencing used immunoSEQ multiplex PCR; TCRdb keeps in-frame clones, though not all of them. Here the sample spans around 110,000 clones, less than 90% being singletons. The chain couples TRBV5-1 to TRBJ2-1; D may be TRBD2 (5 bases). Sequenced material: peripheral blood, taken on day 0 of AZD1222 vaccination. The sequence was obtained from an adult in good health. The DNA for the CDR3 is TGCGCCAGCAGCCTCCAAGGGAGCCGGCCGCACAATGAGCAGTTCTTC. It codes for CASSLQGSRPHNEQFF.